This T cell receptor (beta chain) was recovered during a study of T cell responses to AZD1222 COVID-19 vaccine. Findings and limits, study-wide: Only a handful of individuals given AZD1222 were seropositive at baseline. The study reported that nearly half of spike-specific TCRs target unmutated variant regions.

Turning to this clone: Its antigen remains unidentified.

Both about-4-week and about-12-week second-dose recipients were combined. TCRdb keeps only in-frame clones here, not all; method: immunoSEQ multiplex PCR. The sample has more than 85,000 clones; roughly 92% are singletons. This TCR came from an adult who received the AZD1222 COVID-19 vaccine. Sample: peripheral blood, taken 28 days after the second AZD1222 dose.

CDR3 in amino acids: CASSSEGGNTIYF. The CDR3, as DNA: TGTGCCAGCAGCTCTGAGGGTGGAAACACCATATATTTT. The chain is built from TRBV7-2 and TRBJ1-3; D is uncertain. CDR3 length equals 13 residues. Germline V gene data show CDR1 as SGHTA and CDR2 as FQGNSA. The V gene lost 4 bases and the J gene lost 3 bases, with 7 bases spanning the gap.